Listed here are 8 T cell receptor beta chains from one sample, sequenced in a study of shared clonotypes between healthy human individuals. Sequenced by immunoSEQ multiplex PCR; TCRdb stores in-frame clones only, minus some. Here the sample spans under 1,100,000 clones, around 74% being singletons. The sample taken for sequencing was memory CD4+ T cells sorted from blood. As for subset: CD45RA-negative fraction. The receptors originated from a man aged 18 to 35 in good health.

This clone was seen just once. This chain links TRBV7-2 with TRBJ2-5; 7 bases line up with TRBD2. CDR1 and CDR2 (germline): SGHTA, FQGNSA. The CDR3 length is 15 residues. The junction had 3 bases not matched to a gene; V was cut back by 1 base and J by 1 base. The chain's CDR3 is CASSLGGLLQETQYF. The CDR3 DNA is TGTGCCAGCAGCTTAGGGGGACTACTCCAAGAGACCCAGTACTTC. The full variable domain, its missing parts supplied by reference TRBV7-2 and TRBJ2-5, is GAGVSQSPSNKVTEKGKDVELRCDPISGHTALYWYRQSLGQGLEFLIYFQGNSAPDKSGLPSDRFSAERTGGSVSTLTIQRTQQEDSAVYLCASSLGGLLQETQYFGPGTRLLVL.

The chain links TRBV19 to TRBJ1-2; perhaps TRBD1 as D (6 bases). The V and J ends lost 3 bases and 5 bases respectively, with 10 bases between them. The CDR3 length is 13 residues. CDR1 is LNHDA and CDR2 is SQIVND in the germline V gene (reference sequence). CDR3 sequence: CASSIQGKYGYTF. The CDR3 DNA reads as TGTGCCAGTAGTATCCAGGGGAAATATGGCTACACCTTC.

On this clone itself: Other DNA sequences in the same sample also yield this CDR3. CDR3 sequence: CASSPRESGNTIYF. The CDR3 nucleotides are TGTGCCAGCTCACCAAGAGAATCTGGAAACACCATATATTTT. This chain joins TRBV18 and TRBJ1-3; D gene unclear. The CDR3 is made up of 14 amino acids. Trimming cost V 2 bases and J 1 base, with 6 bases left between them. Germline loops: CDR1 KGHSH, CDR2 LQKENI.

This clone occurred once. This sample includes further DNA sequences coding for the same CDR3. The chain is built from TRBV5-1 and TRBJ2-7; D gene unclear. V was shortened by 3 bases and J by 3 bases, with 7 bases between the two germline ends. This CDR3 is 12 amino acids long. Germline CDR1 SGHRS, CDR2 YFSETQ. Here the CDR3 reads CASSSTDYEQYF. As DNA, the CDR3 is TGCGCCAGCAGCTCCACGGACTACGAGCAGTACTTC.

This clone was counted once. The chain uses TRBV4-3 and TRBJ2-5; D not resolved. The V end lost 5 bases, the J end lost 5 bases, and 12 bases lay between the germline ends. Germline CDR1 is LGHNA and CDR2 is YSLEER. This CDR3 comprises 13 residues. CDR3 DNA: TGCGCCAGCAGCTCCTCTTGGGCGGAGACCCAGTACTTC. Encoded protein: CASSSSWAETQYF.

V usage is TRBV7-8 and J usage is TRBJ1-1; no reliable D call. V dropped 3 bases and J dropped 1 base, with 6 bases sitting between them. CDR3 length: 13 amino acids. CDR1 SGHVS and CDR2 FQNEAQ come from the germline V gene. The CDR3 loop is CASSFMWNTEAFF. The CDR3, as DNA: TGTGCCAGCAGCTTTATGTGGAACACTGAAGCTTTCTTT.

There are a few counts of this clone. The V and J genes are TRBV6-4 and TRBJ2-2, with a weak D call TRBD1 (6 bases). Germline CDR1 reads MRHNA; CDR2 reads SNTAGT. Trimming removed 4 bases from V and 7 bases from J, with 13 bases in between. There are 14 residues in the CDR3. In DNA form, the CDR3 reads TGTGCCAGCAGTGTAACCAGGGACATCGGGGAGCTGTTTTTT. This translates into CASSVTRDIGELFF.

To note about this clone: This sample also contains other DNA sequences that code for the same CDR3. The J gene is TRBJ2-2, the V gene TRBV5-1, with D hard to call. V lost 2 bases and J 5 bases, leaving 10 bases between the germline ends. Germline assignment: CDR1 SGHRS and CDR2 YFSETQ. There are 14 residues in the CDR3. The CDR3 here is CASSLEPGTGELFF. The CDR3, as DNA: TGCGCCAGCAGCTTAGAACCTGGGACCGGGGAGCTGTTTTTT. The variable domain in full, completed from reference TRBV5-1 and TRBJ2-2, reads KAGVTQTPRYLIKTRGQQVTLSCSPISGHRSVSWYQQTPGQGLQFLFEYFSETQRNKGNFPGRFSGRQFSNSRSEMNVSTLELGDSALYLCASSLEPGTGELFFGEGSRLTVL.